These 3 T cell receptor beta chains share one sample of origin, sequenced in a study of cytotoxic CD8 clonotypes in ibrutinib-treated CLL. The protocol was immunoSEQ multiplex PCR, while the TCRdb copy is restricted to in-frame clones and leaves out a portion. Of over 25,000 clones in the sample, about 75% were seen once. Specimen: PBMCs, collected after 36 months of ibrutinib treatment. These receptor sequences come from a human donor with chronic lymphocytic leukemia.

This clone occurred once. J is TRBJ1-1 and V is TRBV11-2; D may be TRBD1 (5 bases). This CDR3 has 14 residues. Germline V gene data show CDR1 as SGHAT and CDR2 as FQNNGV. The V and J ends lost 0 bases and 7 bases respectively, with 12 bases between them. CDR3 coding DNA: TGTGCCAGCAGCTTAGATGGAGGGGATCGTGAAGCTTTCTTT. This gives the protein CASSLDGGDREAFF.

This clone was seen a handful of times. The chain has TRBV10-2 and TRBJ1-6; TRBD1 aligns across 12 bases. J lost 10 bases, V lost 3 bases, and 13 bases had no gene match. Germline V gene data show CDR1 as WSHSY and CDR2 as SAAADI. The CDR3 length is 18 residues. CDR3 region: CASSEMLGQGARGSPLHF. The DNA for the CDR3 is TGCGCCAGCAGTGAAATGCTGGGACAGGGGGCCCGAGGATCACCCCTCCACTTT.

Only one count was recorded for this clone. The rearrangement links TRBV7-9 to TRBJ1-1, with D perhaps matching TRBD1 (6 bases). This CDR3 is 14 amino acids long. Trimming shortened V by 2 bases and J by 2 bases, and 9 bases separated the two germline ends. Per the germline V gene, CDR1 is SEHNR and CDR2 is FQNEAQ (reference sequence). The CDR3: CASSLKQGNTEAFF. The CDR3 nucleotides read TGTGCCAGCAGCTTAAAACAGGGTAACACTGAAGCTTTCTTT. Using reference TRBV7-9 and TRBJ1-1 for the parts outside the CDR3, the full variable domain is DTGVSQNPRHKITKRGQNVTFRCDPISEHNRLYWYRQTLGQGPEFLTYFQNEAQLEKSRLLSDRFSAERPKGSFSTLEIQRTEQGDSAMYLCASSLKQGNTEAFFGQGTRLTVV.